The 13 T cell receptor beta chains presented below share a single source sample, sequenced in a study of blood T cell repertoires in COVID-19. Produced via immunoSEQ multiplex PCR; TCRdb's table is partial and in-frame only. The sample consists of some 200,000 clones, about 85% of them appearing once. Sequencing used peripheral blood. The receptors originated from a woman in her fifties or sixties with acute or convalescent COVID-19.

The V gene is TRBV21-1, the J gene TRBJ1-5. TRBV21-1 has pseudogene status. This CDR3 has 16 amino acids. The CDR3 DNA follows: TGTGCCAGTTTGAGGTCCGCAGCGGGGGAAAATCAGCCCCAGCATTTT. Amino acid sequence: CASLRSAAGENQPQHF.

The DNA of the CDR3 is TGTGCCAGCAGCTTAGGGGCAGGGAACTCCTACGAGCAGTACTTC. Its protein is CASSLGAGNSYEQYF. The rearrangement uses TRBV7-3 and TRBJ2-7; TRBD1 might be the D (5 bases). The V gene's germline CDR1 is SGHTA and CDR2 FQGTGA. The V end lost 2 bases, the J end lost 0 bases, and 11 bases lay between the germline ends. This CDR3 comprises 15 residues.

J is TRBJ1-1 and V is TRBV6-5; D uncertain. Germline CDR1 and CDR2: MNHEY and SVGAGI. V lost 3 bases to trimming and J lost 1 base, with 6 bases between them. CDR3 length equals 13 residues. CDR3 protein: CASSYEQNTEAFF. The CDR3 DNA reads as TGTGCCAGCAGTTATGAGCAGAACACTGAAGCTTTCTTT.

The J gene is TRBJ1-1, the V gene TRBV6-6; TRBD1 matches 8 bases. The CDR3 consists of 13 residues. J gave up 2 bases and V 6 bases, and 2 bases lay outside the gene matches. The germline V gene encodes CDR1 MNHNY and CDR2 SVGAGI (reference sequence). CDR3 coding DNA: TGTGCCAGCAGACAGGGGGTAAACACTGAAGCTTTCTTT. Translating it yields CASRQGVNTEAFF.

The chain joins TRBV28 to TRBJ2-3; the match to TRBD1 covers 7 bases. This CDR3 has 17 amino acids. Germline values: CDR1 MDHEN, CDR2 SYDVKM. With 3 bases clipped from V and 0 bases from J, the junction kept 9 bases outside the gene matches. The CDR3 here is CASSLRQGRRSTDTQYF. The CDR3 DNA sequence: TGTGCCAGCAGTTTGCGACAGGGAAGGAGGAGCACAGATACGCAGTATTTT.

This clone was recorded only once. The chain links TRBV7-3 to TRBJ2-2; 12 bases map to TRBD2. Germline lookup yields CDR1 SGHTA and CDR2 FQGTGA. Losses at the gene ends were 6 bases for V and 7 bases for J; bases not matched to a gene: 6. The CDR3 contains 15 residues. The CDR3 protein is CASSQTSGSSGELFF. In DNA, the CDR3 is TGTGCCAGCAGTCAGACTAGCGGGAGTAGCGGGGAGCTGTTTTTT.

The CDR3 DNA sequence: TGTGCCAGCAGTGAGGGGACTAGCGGCTACGAGCAGTACTTC. Translation: CASSEGTSGYEQYF. V is TRBV28 and J is TRBJ2-7, with 11 bases identical to TRBD2. The CDR3 has 14 amino acids. After removal of 5 bases from V and 3 bases from J, the junction contained 3 bases not matched to a gene. CDR1 MDHEN and CDR2 SYDVKM come from the germline V gene.

The chain joins TRBV2 to TRBJ1-3, with D unclear. Trimming shortened V by 6 bases and J by 0 bases, and 12 bases separated the two germline ends. Germline V gives CDR1 SNHLY, CDR2 FYNNEI. The CDR3 has 15 residues. CDR3 DNA sequence: TGTGCCAGCAGGTCGGCAGACTACTCTGGAAACACCATATATTTT. Translating gives CASRSADYSGNTIYF.

The chain uses TRBV24-1 and TRBJ2-1; 10 nucleotides align to TRBD2. The CDR3 is 15 residues long. Germline lookup yields CDR1 KGHDR and CDR2 SFDVKD. The trim removed 6 bases at V and 4 bases at J, leaving 5 bases unmatched. CDR3 amino acids: CATSFALAGYNEQFF. CDR3 nucleotide sequence: TGTGCCACCAGTTTCGCACTAGCGGGGTACAATGAGCAGTTCTTC.

This rearrangement joins TRBV4-1 to TRBJ1-2; 7 bases line up with TRBD1. The junction had 8 bases not matched to a gene; V was cut back by 3 bases and J by 4 bases. The germline V gene encodes CDR1 MGHRA and CDR2 YSYEKL. The CDR3 is made up of 15 amino acids. DNA of the CDR3: TGCGCCAGCAGCCAGTGGGAGACAGGGAGCTATGGCTACACCTTC. Residues: CASSQWETGSYGYTF.

CDR3 residues: CASSRVTEAFF. The CDR3 DNA sequence: TGTGCCAGCAGCAGGGTCACTGAAGCTTTCTTT. The chain has TRBV6-5 and TRBJ1-1; maybe TRBD1 (5 bases). V lost 6 bases to trimming and J lost 4 bases, with 6 bases between them. Germline CDR1 reads MNHEY; CDR2 reads SVGAGI. The CDR3 is made up of 11 amino acids.

This clone was recorded once. Here the CDR3 reads CSVGRNTEAFF. CDR3 in DNA: TGCAGCGTTGGGAGGAACACTGAAGCTTTCTTT. The chain is built from TRBV29-1 and TRBJ1-1; D ambiguous. Germline V gene sequence: CDR1 SQVTM, CDR2 ANQGSEA. CDR3 length equals 11 residues. Deletions cut 4 bases from V and 1 base from J, with 4 bases between.

With regard to this clone: Different DNA sequences within this sample yield the same CDR3. CDR3 amino acids: CASSPGTAYNSPLHF. Here the CDR3 DNA reads TGCGCCAGCAGCCCCGGGACAGCCTATAATTCACCCCTCCACTTT. The chain is built from TRBV5-1 and TRBJ1-6; TRBD1 aligns across 7 bases. With V trimmed by 4 bases and J by 2 bases, 3 bases remained unmatched. This CDR3 is 15 amino acids long. Germline assignment: CDR1 SGHRS and CDR2 YFSETQ.